This TCR beta chain comes out of a study of blood T cell repertoires in COVID-19. At the level of the study: The United States, Italy and Spain provided the acute and convalescent COVID-19 samples. From T cells, B-cell-depleted T cells, or PBMCs came the material, which was cDNA or gDNA.

Germline V gene sequence: CDR1 KGHSH, CDR2 LQKENI. Trimming cost V 5 bases and J 4 bases; bases outside gene matches: 3. The CDR3 is made up of 13 amino acids. Per the original methods: Amplifying reference gene primers gave estimates of nucleated cell counts. Produced via immunoSEQ multiplex PCR; TCRdb's table is partial and in-frame only. V and J calls and clone size are copied from that table; D and trimming were computed from the DNA. The sample gives over 85,000 clones, around 86% of which show up once; roughly 3.1% is in the top ten. Sequencing used peripheral blood. The sequence came from a man over 45 with active or convalescent COVID-19. The rearrangement joins TRBV18 to TRBJ1-1; TRBD1 matches 8 bases. The CDR3 nucleotides read TGTGCCAGCTCAACAACAGGGGGCACTGAAGCTTTCTTT. As protein: CASSTTGGTEAFF.